This T cell receptor beta chain originates from a study of T cell changes during pregnancy in multiple sclerosis. Sequencing was performed with immunoSEQ multiplex PCR; in TCRdb, only in-frame clones are kept and a portion is missing. This sample has some 54,000 clones; about 92% occur once, and the top ten carry roughly 1.8%. The CDR3 spans 22 residues. Germline CDR1 reads MDHEN; CDR2 reads SYDVKM. Trimming cost V 6 bases and J 2 bases; bases outside gene matches: 26. This receptor was identified in a female donor with multiple sclerosis, enrolled in a pregnancy study. V is TRBV28 and J is TRBJ2-3; 10 bases are shared with TRBD2. The material was peripheral blood, obtained after pregnancy. The CDR3 loop is CASSPPDGILPASGSSTDTQYF. CDR3 DNA sequence: TGTGCCAGCAGCCCCCCAGACGGCATATTACCGGCTAGCGGGAGTTCCACAGATACGCAGTATTTT.